The entry below gives a single TCR beta chain sequence along with its context. Its target is not known. Germline loops: CDR1 SNHLY, CDR2 FYNNEI. Trimming took 3 bases from V and 4 from J, leaving 19 bases between them. The CDR3 is 16 residues long. Reliance was placed on clinical symptoms, serum thyroxine, TRAb, thyroid ultrasound and orbital computed tomography for diagnosis. Sampling approximately 10 ml of fresh peripheral blood provided the PBMCs. The TCR beta CDR3 regions underwent amplification from RNA transcripts. A first-round RT-PCR used HTBI primers, followed by a second-round multiplex PCR. TCRdb passed the multiplex PCR reads through MiXCR, listing each CDR3 protein once. The sample comprises more than 550,000 distinct CDR3 sequences, approximately 39% of which are singletons, and more than 2.5% rests with the top ten. The data are from a study of Graves' ophthalmopathy and Graves' hyperthyroidism. Study information: Before any treatment, peripheral blood was taken at the initial diagnosis. General observations from the study: Most expanded clonotypes from thyroid (those above 0.001 frequency) were also found in blood.

Sequenced: peripheral blood. The receptor was derived from an adult man with Graves' ophthalmopathy. The chain employs TRBV2 and TRBJ2-7; a possible D gene is TRBD1 (6 bases). The DNA of the CDR3 is TGTGCCAGCAGTGAGTCCCCCGGGACAATACTGTACGAGCAGTACTTC. This gives the protein CASSESPGTILYEQYF.